The 16 T cell receptor beta chains listed next were all sequenced from one sample in a study of CD8 T cells in Susac syndrome. RNA totalling roughly 0.45 to 1 ug underwent reverse transcription with random hexamers. MiXCR, run by TCRdb on the immunoSEQ multiplex PCR reads, gives a single entry per CDR3 protein. The sample contains around 120,000 distinct CDR3 sequences, around 92% of which appear only once. Sequences were obtained from CD4+ T cells from PBMCs. These receptors all come from a human donor with multiple sclerosis.

This sequence joins TRBV11-2 and TRBJ2-4; D is uncertain. V was cut by 3 bases and J by 1 base, with 10 bases left in between. The germline CDR1 and CDR2 sequences are SGHAT and FQNNGV. This CDR3 region has 15 residues. CDR3 protein: CASSFRAGAKNIQYF. CDR3 DNA: TGTGCCAGCAGCTTCCGGGCTGGGGCCAAAAACATTCAGTACTTC.

The chain is built from TRBV25-1 and TRBJ1-2; a weak D match, TRBD1 (5 bases). Germline V gene lookup returns CDR1 MGHDK and CDR2 SYGVNS. This CDR3 contains 17 residues. The V end lost 4 bases, the J end lost 5 bases, and 23 bases lay between the germline ends. The CDR3 region has the DNA TGTGCCAGCAGTGGATATCCGGGACCGACTGCTGGGTATGGCTACACCTTC. It encodes CASSGYPGPTAGYGYTF.

The rearrangement links TRBV6-6 to TRBJ2-3; 7 bases line up with TRBD1. From germline, CDR1 is MNHNY and CDR2 SVGAGI (reference sequence). The CDR3 contains 14 residues. J lost 5 bases, V lost 5 bases, and 7 bases had no gene match. The CDR3, as DNA: TGTGCCAGCAGTCAACAGGGGTCACAAGATACGCAGTATTTT. As protein: CASSQQGSQDTQYF.

J is TRBJ2-5 and V is TRBV6-6, with 7 bases that match TRBD1. This CDR3 has 14 amino acids. V lost 5 bases and J lost 1; bases outside the gene matches: 4. Looked up from germline, CDR1 is MNHNY and CDR2 is SVGAGI (reference sequence). The CDR3 reads CASSLRDSQETQYF. The DNA for the CDR3 is TGTGCCAGCAGTCTACGGGACAGCCAAGAGACCCAGTACTTC.

The V and J genes are TRBV20-1 and TRBJ1-5, with D hard to call. Trimming removed 5 bases from V and 1 base from J, with 21 bases in between. Germline V gene lookup returns CDR1 DFQATT and CDR2 SNEGSKA (reference sequence). The CDR3 covers 17 residues. The chain's CDR3 is CSAPQIGGERSNQPQHF. DNA of the CDR3: TGCAGTGCTCCCCAGATAGGTGGGGAGAGGAGCAATCAGCCCCAGCATTTT.

The rearrangement joins TRBV5-1 to TRBJ2-2; possibly TRBD2 for D (6 bases). The length of the CDR3 is 14 residues. The V gene's germline CDR1 is SGHRS and CDR2 YFSETQ. V was pared by 0 bases and J by 4 bases, with 7 bases between. The chain's CDR3 is CASSLVTSTGELFF. Here the CDR3 DNA reads TGCGCCAGCAGCTTGGTGACTAGCACCGGGGAGCTGTTTTTT.

V gene TRBV5-1 combines with J gene TRBJ1-2; D is uncertain. Germline V gene lookup returns CDR1 SGHRS and CDR2 YFSETQ. This CDR3 is 14 amino acids long. Trimming left V 0 bases short and J 8 bases short, with 14 bases between. The CDR3 bases are TGCGCCAGCAGCTTGGCCACGGACCATTCGGGCTACACCTTC. Its translation is CASSLATDHSGYTF.

The rearrangement uses TRBV15 and TRBJ2-5; unclear D gene. V lost 0 bases to trimming and J lost 5 bases, with 10 bases between them. The CDR3 contains 14 residues. CDR1 is LNHNV, CDR2 YYDKDF, per germline (reference sequence). Here the CDR3 reads CATSRESRSETQYF. The CDR3 nucleotides read TGTGCCACCAGCAGAGAGTCGAGGAGCGAGACCCAGTACTTC.

The chain links TRBV20-1 to TRBJ2-7; TRBD1 matches 11 bases. CDR3 length equals 14 residues. Per germline, CDR1 DFQATT and CDR2 SNEGSKA (reference sequence). After removal of 2 bases from V and 6 bases from J, the junction contained 6 bases not matched to a gene. CDR3 sequence (DNA): TGCAGTGCTAGACAGGGGACAGGGGGGCGCGAGCAGTACTTC. It specifies CSARQGTGGREQYF.

In its sample, this clonotype was seen once. V gene TRBV18 combines with J gene TRBJ2-7, with D possibly TRBD1 on 6 matching bases. There are 15 residues in the CDR3. Between the trimmed V and J ends, which lost 3 bases and 2 bases, there was a span of 14 bases. Germline V CDR1 and CDR2: KGHSH, LQKENI. The CDR3 nucleotides read TGTGCCAGCTCACCGAGTCCAGGGGCCACCTACGAGCAGTACTTC. Its translation: CASSPSPGATYEQYF.

The chain combines TRBV20-1 with TRBJ2-3, with a possible D match to TRBD2 (6 bases). The germline CDR1 and CDR2 sequences are DFQATT and SNEGSKA (reference sequence). The CDR3 totals 14 residues. Trimming shortened V by 3 bases and J by 0 bases, and 10 bases separated the two germline ends. The CDR3 loop is CSAREGPSTDTQYF. The CDR3 bases are TGCAGTGCTAGGGAGGGACCTAGCACAGATACGCAGTATTTT.

This clonotype was seen once. The chain carries TRBV3-1 and TRBJ2-5; D might be TRBD1 or TRBD2, each matching 5 bases. The CDR3 runs 15 residues. Germline V lookup: CDR1 LGHDT, CDR2 YNNKEL (reference sequence). The germline V and J ends were trimmed by 9 bases and 5 bases, with 22 bases remaining between them. CDR3 DNA: TGTGCCAGTTCTCTGGCGGGTTCGACAGTGGAGACCCAGTACTTC. This encodes CASSLAGSTVETQYF.

The rearrangement joins TRBV5-1 to TRBJ2-2; tentatively, D is TRBD1 (6 bases). The CDR3 consists of 16 residues. Germline CDR1 reads SGHRS; CDR2 reads YFSETQ. Trimming stripped 4 bases from V and 5 bases from J, with 18 bases between. The CDR3 loop is CASSVIQGLDTGELFF. CDR3 DNA sequence: TGCGCCAGCAGCGTCATACAGGGATTGGATACCGGGGAGCTGTTTTTT. The variable domain in full, completed from reference TRBV5-1 and TRBJ2-2, reads KAGVTQTPRYLIKTRGQQVTLSCSPISGHRSVSWYQQTPGQGLQFLFEYFSETQRNKGNFPGRFSGRQFSNSRSEMNVSTLELGDSALYLCASSVIQGLDTGELFFGEGSRLTVL.

Only one count was recorded for this clonotype. This chain joins TRBV29-1 and TRBJ1-1; 8 nucleotides agree with TRBD1. The germline V gene has CDR1 SQVTM and CDR2 ANQGSEA. V was clipped by 7 bases and J by 2 bases; unmatched bases: 6. The CDR3 contains 13 residues. In DNA, the CDR3 is TGCAGCGCAGGGACAGGCCTTAACACTGAAGCTTTCTTT. Translation: CSAGTGLNTEAFF.

The rearrangement uses TRBV15 and TRBJ1-2, with D tentatively TRBD1 (5 bases). The germline V gene has CDR1 LNHNV and CDR2 YYDKDF (reference sequence). Trimming shortened V by 3 bases and J by 8 bases, and 16 bases separated the two germline ends. This CDR3 comprises 14 residues. The CDR3 spells CATSSLHLRTGYTF. CDR3 DNA: TGTGCCACCAGCAGTCTGCACCTGCGGACAGGCTACACCTTC.

The CDR3 region has the DNA TGTGCCAGCAGCTTACACACAGGACACATCTATGGCTACACCTTC. This codes for CASSLHTGHIYGYTF. This chain joins TRBV7-9 and TRBJ1-2, with D perhaps matching TRBD1 (5 bases). Germline V gene data show CDR1 as SEHNR and CDR2 as FQNEAQ (reference sequence). CDR3 size: 15 residues. Trimming took off 2 bases at V and 4 bases at J, with 14 bases between the two ends. Together with reference TRBV7-9 and TRBJ1-2, the CDR3 gives the full variable domain: DTGVSQNPRHKITKRGQNVTFRCDPISEHNRLYWYRQTLGQGPEFLTYFQNEAQLEKSRLLSDRFSAERPKGSFSTLEIQRTEQGDSAMYLCASSLHTGHIYGYTFGSGTRLTVV.